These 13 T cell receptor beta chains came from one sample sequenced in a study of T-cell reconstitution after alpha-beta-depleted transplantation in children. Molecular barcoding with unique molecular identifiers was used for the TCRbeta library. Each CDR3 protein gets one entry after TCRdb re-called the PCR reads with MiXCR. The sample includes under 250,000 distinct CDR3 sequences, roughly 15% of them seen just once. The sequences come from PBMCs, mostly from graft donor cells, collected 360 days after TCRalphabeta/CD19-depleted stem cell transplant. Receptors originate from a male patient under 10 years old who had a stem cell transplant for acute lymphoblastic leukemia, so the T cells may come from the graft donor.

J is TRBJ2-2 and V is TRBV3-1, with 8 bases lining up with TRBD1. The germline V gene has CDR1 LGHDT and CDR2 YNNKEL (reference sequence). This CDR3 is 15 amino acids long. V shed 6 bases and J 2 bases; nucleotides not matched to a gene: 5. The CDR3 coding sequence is TGTGCCAGCAGTCGGACAGGGTTCAACACCGGGGAGCTGTTTTTT. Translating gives CASSRTGFNTGELFF.

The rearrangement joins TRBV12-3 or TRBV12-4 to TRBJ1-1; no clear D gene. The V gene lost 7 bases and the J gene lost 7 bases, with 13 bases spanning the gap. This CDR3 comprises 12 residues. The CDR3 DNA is TGTGCCAGCACTGCCCAGGCGGGTGAAGCTTTCTTT. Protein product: CASTAQAGEAFF.

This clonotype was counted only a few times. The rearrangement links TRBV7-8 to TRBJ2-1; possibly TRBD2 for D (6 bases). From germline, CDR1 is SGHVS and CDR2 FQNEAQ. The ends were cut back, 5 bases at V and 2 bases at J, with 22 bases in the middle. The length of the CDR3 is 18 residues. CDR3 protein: CASSPNRLAGRTYNEQFF. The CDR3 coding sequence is TGTGCCAGCAGCCCCAACCGCTTGGCGGGGAGGACCTACAATGAGCAGTTCTTC.

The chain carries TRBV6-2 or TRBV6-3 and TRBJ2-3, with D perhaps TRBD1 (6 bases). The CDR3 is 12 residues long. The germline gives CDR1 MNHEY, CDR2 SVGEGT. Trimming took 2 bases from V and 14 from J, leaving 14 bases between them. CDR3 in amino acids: CASSYVGARGYF. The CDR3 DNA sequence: TGTGCCAGCAGTTACGTGGGGGCCAGGGGGTATTTT.

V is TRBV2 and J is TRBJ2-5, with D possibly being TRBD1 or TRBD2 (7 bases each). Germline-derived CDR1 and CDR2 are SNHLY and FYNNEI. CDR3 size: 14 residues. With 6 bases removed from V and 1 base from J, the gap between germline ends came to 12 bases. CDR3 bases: TGTGCCAGCAGGGGAGGGGACAGCCAAGAGACCCAGTACTTC. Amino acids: CASRGGDSQETQYF.

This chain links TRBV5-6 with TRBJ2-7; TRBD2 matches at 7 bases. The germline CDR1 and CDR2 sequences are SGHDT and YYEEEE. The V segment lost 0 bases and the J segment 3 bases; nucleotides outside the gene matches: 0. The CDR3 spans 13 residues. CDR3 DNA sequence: TGTGCCAGCAGCTTGGCTAGCGGCTACGAGCAGTACTTC. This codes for CASSLASGYEQYF.

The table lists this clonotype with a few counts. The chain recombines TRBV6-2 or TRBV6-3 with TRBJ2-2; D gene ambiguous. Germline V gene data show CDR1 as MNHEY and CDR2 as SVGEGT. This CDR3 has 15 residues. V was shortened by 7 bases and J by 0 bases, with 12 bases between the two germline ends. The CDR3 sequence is CASTALITNTGELFF. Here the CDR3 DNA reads TGTGCCAGCACCGCCCTAATAACGAACACCGGGGAGCTGTTTTTT.

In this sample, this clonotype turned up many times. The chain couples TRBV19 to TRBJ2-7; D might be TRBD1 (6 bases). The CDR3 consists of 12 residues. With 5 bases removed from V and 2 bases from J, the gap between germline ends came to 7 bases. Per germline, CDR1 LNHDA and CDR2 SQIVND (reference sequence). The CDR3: CASSRDTYEQYF. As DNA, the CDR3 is TGTGCCAGTAGTCGGGACACCTACGAGCAGTACTTC.

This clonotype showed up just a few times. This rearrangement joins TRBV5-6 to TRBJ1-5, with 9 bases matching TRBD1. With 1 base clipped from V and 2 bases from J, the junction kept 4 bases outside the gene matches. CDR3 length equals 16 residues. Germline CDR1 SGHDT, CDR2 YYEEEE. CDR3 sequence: CASSLRTGVGNQPQHF. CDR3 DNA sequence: TGTGCCAGCAGCTTGCGGACAGGGGTTGGCAATCAGCCCCAGCATTTT.

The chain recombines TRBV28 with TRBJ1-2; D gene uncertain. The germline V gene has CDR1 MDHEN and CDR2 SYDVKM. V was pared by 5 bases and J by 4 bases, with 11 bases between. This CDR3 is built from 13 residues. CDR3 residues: CASSVTSSYGYTF. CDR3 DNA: TGTGCCAGCAGTGTCACAAGTTCCTATGGCTACACCTTC.

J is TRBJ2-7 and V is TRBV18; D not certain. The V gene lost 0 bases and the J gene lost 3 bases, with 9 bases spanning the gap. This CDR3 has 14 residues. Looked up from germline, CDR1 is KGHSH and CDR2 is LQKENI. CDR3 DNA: TGTGCCAGCTCACCACCGCCGAACGGCTACGAGCAGTACTTC. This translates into CASSPPPNGYEQYF.

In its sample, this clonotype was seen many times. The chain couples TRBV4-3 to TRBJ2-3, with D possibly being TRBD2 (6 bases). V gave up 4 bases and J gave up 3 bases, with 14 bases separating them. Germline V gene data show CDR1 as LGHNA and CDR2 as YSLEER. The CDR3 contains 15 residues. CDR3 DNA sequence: TGCGCCAGCAGCCCTATCGGGGGATCGACAGATACGCAGTATTTT. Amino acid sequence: CASSPIGGSTDTQYF.

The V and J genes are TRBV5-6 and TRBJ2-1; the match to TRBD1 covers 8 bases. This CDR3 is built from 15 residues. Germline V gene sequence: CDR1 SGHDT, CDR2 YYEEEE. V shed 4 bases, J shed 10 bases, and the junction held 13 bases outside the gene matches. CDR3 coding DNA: TGTGCCAGCAGCCAAACAGGGGGGACCCGGGGAGAGCAGTTCTTC. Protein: CASSQTGGTRGEQFF.